These 26 T cell receptor beta chains originate from one sample sequenced in a study of T cells in Graves' hyperthyroidism and ophthalmopathy. Amplified TCR beta CDR3 regions derived from RNA transcripts. HTBI primers were employed in a first-round RT-PCR of the TCR CDR3. From the multiplex PCR reads, TCRdb called clonotypes with MiXCR, one entry per CDR3 protein. The table lists a few hundred thousand distinct CDR3 sequences, approximately 14% of them singletons. Input material: blood. The source of these receptors is a woman between 25 and 40 years old with Graves' hyperthyroidism.

This clonotype was detected many times. The chain is built from TRBV11-2 and TRBJ2-1, with 13 bases matching TRBD2. V shed 0 bases and J 7 bases; nucleotides not matched to a gene: 6. Germline V gene lookup returns CDR1 SGHAT and CDR2 FQNNGV. CDR3 length equals 17 residues. CDR3 residues: CASSLELAGGRTNEQFF. CDR3 DNA: TGTGCCAGCAGCTTAGAACTAGCGGGAGGGCGTACAAATGAGCAGTTCTTC.

This clonotype was seen many times. The V and J genes are TRBV7-9 and TRBJ1-1; D is uncertain. From germline, CDR1 is SEHNR and CDR2 FQNEAQ (reference sequence). V was clipped by 5 bases and J by 0 bases, with 7 bases between them. This CDR3 is built from 13 residues. The chain's CDR3 is CASSRSMNTEAFF. The CDR3 DNA reads TGTGCCAGCAGCCGTTCTATGAACACTGAAGCTTTCTTT.

This clonotype has more than one count but fewer than ten. The chain links TRBV28 to TRBJ2-3; D might be TRBD1 or TRBD2, each matching 5 bases. The germline CDR1 and CDR2 sequences are MDHEN and SYDVKM. V was trimmed by 7 bases and J by 1 base, leaving 12 bases between them. The length of the CDR3 is 14 residues. The CDR3 coding sequence is TGTGCCAGCAAAGAGGGGCCTGGCACAGATACGCAGTATTTT. It translates to CASKEGPGTDTQYF.

This clonotype was observed a handful of times. CDR3 coding DNA: TGTGCCAGCAGCCACGAGGCAGCAGAAGAGACCCAGTACTTC. Its translation: CASSHEAAEETQYF. The J gene is TRBJ2-5, the V gene TRBV5-4, with D hard to call. V lost 4 bases to trimming and J lost 3 bases, with 13 bases between them. The CDR3 is 14 residues long. CDR1 and CDR2 from the germline V gene are SGHNT and YYREEE (reference sequence). The full variable domain, completed using reference TRBV5-4 and TRBJ2-5, is ETGVTQSPTHLIKTRGQQVTLRCSSQSGHNTVSWYQQALGQGPQFIFQYYREEENGRGNFPPRFSGLQFPNYSSELNVNALELDDSALYLCASSHEAAEETQYFGPGTRLLVL.

Many counts were recorded for this clonotype. The rearrangement uses TRBV5-1 and TRBJ2-3; TRBD2 agrees at 7 bases. Trimming removed 0 bases from V and 4 bases from J; junction bases left unmatched: 5. This CDR3 contains 15 residues. CDR1 and CDR2 from the germline V gene are SGHRS and YFSETQ. The CDR3 is CASSLEAGAADTQYF. For the CDR3, the DNA is TGCGCCAGCAGCTTGGAGGCGGGAGCGGCAGATACGCAGTATTTT. Variable domain in full (rest from reference TRBV5-1 and TRBJ2-3): KAGVTQTPRYLIKTRGQQVTLSCSPISGHRSVSWYQQTPGQGLQFLFEYFSETQRNKGNFPGRFSGRQFSNSRSEMNVSTLELGDSALYLCASSLEAGAADTQYFGPGTRLTVL.

This clonotype was recorded many times. The chain carries TRBV20-1 and TRBJ2-1; D possibly corresponds to TRBD2 (5 bases). Germline V gene sequence: CDR1 DFQATT, CDR2 SNEGSKA (reference sequence). This CDR3 is built from 13 residues. CDR3 sequence (DNA): TGCAGCAGTGGTCGAGGGCCGGACAATGAGCAGTTCTTC. It encodes CSSGRGPDNEQFF.

Many counts were recorded for this clonotype. V gene TRBV2 combines with J gene TRBJ2-4; D tentatively fits TRBD1 or TRBD2 (5 bases each). The germline CDR1 and CDR2 sequences are SNHLY and FYNNEI. The CDR3 is made up of 14 amino acids. Trimming left V 4 bases short and J 11 bases short, with 18 bases between. CDR3 coding DNA: TGTGCCAGCAGTGGGGACGGAACCAAGGCTGTTCAGTACTTC. Translating gives CASSGDGTKAVQYF.

In this sample, this clonotype turned up many times. This chain joins TRBV4-1 and TRBJ1-5; a weak D match, TRBD1 (6 bases). The V and J ends lost 2 bases and 2 bases respectively, with 13 bases between them. The CDR3 contains 16 residues. Germline V gene lookup returns CDR1 MGHRA and CDR2 YSYEKL. The CDR3 DNA sequence: TGCGCCAGCAGCCAATTACTAGACAGGCGCAATCAGCCCCAGCATTTT. Translated, it gives CASSQLLDRRNQPQHF.

The chain has TRBV6-1 and TRBJ2-3, with 14 bases identical to TRBD2. The junction had 17 bases not matched to a gene; V was cut back by 8 bases and J by 1 base. The CDR3 contains 20 residues. Germline lookup yields CDR1 MNHNS and CDR2 SASEGT. In nucleotides, the CDR3 is TGTGCCAGCGGGCAACCCGGGACTAGCGGGAGTGGTTCCGGCACAGATACGCAGTATTTT. This encodes CASGQPGTSGSGSGTDTQYF.

This clonotype was counted a few times. V and J are TRBV20-1 and TRBJ2-1; 8 bases fit TRBD2. Germline loops: CDR1 DFQATT, CDR2 SNEGSKA (reference sequence). Unmatched junction bases numbered 5, after V lost 2 bases and J lost 5 bases. CDR3 length: 14 amino acids. The CDR3 region has the DNA TGCAGTGCTAGATATAGCGGGAACCACAATGAGCAGTTCTTC. This encodes CSARYSGNHNEQFF.

This rearrangement joins TRBV11-1 to TRBJ2-1; weak D call: TRBD1 (5 bases). The CDR3 has 17 residues. Trimming took 4 bases from V and 4 from J, leaving 20 bases between them. Germline loops: CDR1 SGHAT, CDR2 FQDESV (reference sequence). This chain's CDR3 is CASSSERRGASYNEQFF. CDR3 nucleotide sequence: TGTGCCAGCAGCTCTGAGCGAAGGGGCGCCTCGTACAATGAGCAGTTCTTC.

This clonotype was seen repeatedly, ten times or more. The chain is built from TRBV11-2 and TRBJ2-2, with 13 bases lining up with TRBD2. Germline values: CDR1 SGHAT, CDR2 FQNNGV. The CDR3 extends over 17 amino acids. The J segment lost 7 bases and the V segment lost 2 bases, leaving 7 bases of the junction unmatched. Here the CDR3 DNA reads TGTGCCAGCAGCTTACGTGGACTAGCGGGAGTCGGCGGGGAGCTGTTTTTT. It yields the protein CASSLRGLAGVGGELFF.

There are a few counts of this clonotype. The J gene is TRBJ2-3, the V gene TRBV29-1; 7 bases fit TRBD2. Looked up from germline, CDR1 is SQVTM and CDR2 is ANQGSEA. This CDR3 is 14 amino acids long. V shed 5 bases, J shed 3 bases, and the junction held 8 bases outside the gene matches. The DNA for the CDR3 is TGCAGCGTTTTCAGAGCGGGGAGAACAGATACGCAGTATTTT. Protein product: CSVFRAGRTDTQYF.

This clonotype was seen many times. V usage is TRBV28 and J usage is TRBJ2-7; TRBD2 aligns across 11 bases. From germline, CDR1 is MDHEN and CDR2 SYDVKM. V dropped 6 bases and J dropped 5; count of bases not matched to a gene: 12. This CDR3 has 16 residues. The CDR3 DNA follows: TGTGCCAGCAGACCTCATGCTAGCGGGAGGACCCACGAGCAGTACTTC. It translates to CASRPHASGRTHEQYF.

The chain links TRBV25-1 to TRBJ1-2; possible D gene TRBD1, 6 bases. The V gene lost 6 bases and the J gene lost 4 bases, with 18 bases spanning the gap. CDR1 MGHDK and CDR2 SYGVNS come from the germline V gene. The CDR3 covers 15 residues. CDR3 in DNA: TGTGCCAGCAGGGAGAAACAGGGCTCCGGCTATGGCTACACCTTC. Residues: CASREKQGSGYGYTF.

This clonotype was seen at least ten times. The gene calls are TRBV27 and TRBJ2-1; the match to TRBD2 covers 7 bases. The CDR3 runs to 15 residues. Germline V lookup: CDR1 MNHEY, CDR2 SMNVEV (reference sequence). V lost 3 bases, J lost 3 bases, and 5 bases stayed unmatched. CDR3 coding DNA: TGTGCCAGCAGTTTGCGGGCTAGCGGCTACAATGAGCAGTTCTTC. As protein: CASSLRASGYNEQFF.

The chain carries TRBV20-1 and TRBJ1-1, with D perhaps matching TRBD1 (5 bases). There are 14 residues in the CDR3. Trimming stripped 4 bases from V and 0 bases from J, with 12 bases between. Germline-derived CDR1 and CDR2 are DFQATT and SNEGSKA (reference sequence). The CDR3 DNA reads TGCAGTGCTAAGCTCGGGGCAGTGAACACTGAAGCTTTCTTT. It encodes CSAKLGAVNTEAFF.

This chain connects TRBV5-6 to TRBJ2-7, with 8 bases that match TRBD1. Germline values: CDR1 SGHDT, CDR2 YYEEEE. J gave up 5 bases and V 0 bases, and 10 bases lay outside the gene matches. The CDR3 sequence is 16 residues long. CDR3 sequence reads: CASSLAVWTGSNEQYF. CDR3 in DNA: TGTGCCAGCAGCTTGGCGGTTTGGACAGGGAGTAACGAGCAGTACTTC.

The table lists this clonotype with many counts. The chain combines TRBV20-1 with TRBJ2-5; 8 bases match TRBD2. The CDR3 has 13 residues. CDR1 and CDR2 from the germline V gene are DFQATT and SNEGSKA (reference sequence). V shed 6 bases and J 5 bases; nucleotides not matched to a gene: 8. The CDR3 loop reads CSAPRAGEETQYF. The CDR3 nucleotides are TGCAGTGCCCCAAGAGCGGGAGAGGAGACCCAGTACTTC.

This clonotype occurred many times. V gene TRBV7-2 combines with J gene TRBJ2-7; the D is unclear. The CDR3 totals 12 residues. CDR1 is SGHTA and CDR2 is FQGNSA in the germline V gene. V was clipped by 5 bases and J by 6 bases, with 11 bases between them. The CDR3 region has the DNA TGTGCCAGCAGCCGTAGATTAGGCGAGCAGTACTTC. This gives the protein CASSRRLGEQYF.

This sequence joins TRBV27 and TRBJ1-4, with TRBD1 matching 10 bases. This CDR3 has 19 amino acids. Germline-derived CDR1 and CDR2 are MNHEY and SMNVEV (reference sequence). Unmatched junction bases numbered 13, after V lost 1 base and J lost 5 bases. The CDR3, as DNA: TGTGCCAGCAGTTTATTCGGGGCGAGACAGGGGGCACGAAATGAAAAACTGTTTTTT. Encoded protein: CASSLFGARQGARNEKLFF.

This clonotype was counted a few times. This chain connects TRBV7-9 to TRBJ2-3; 11 positions agree with TRBD2. The V segment lost 4 bases and the J segment 5 bases; nucleotides outside the gene matches: 14. The CDR3 contains 18 residues. Germline loops: CDR1 SEHNR, CDR2 FQNEAQ (reference sequence). The CDR3 region has the DNA TGTGCCAGCAGCTCGGCACCCCTACTAGCGGGAGCGGTAGATACGCAGTATTTT. This encodes CASSSAPLLAGAVDTQYF. The variable domain in full, with the rest retrieved from reference TRBV7-9 and TRBJ2-3, is DTGVSQNPRHKITKRGQNVTFRCDPISEHNRLYWYRQTLGQGPEFLTYFQNEAQLEKSRLLSDRFSAERPKGSFSTLEIQRTEQGDSAMYLCASSSAPLLAGAVDTQYFGPGTRLTVL.

In its sample, this clonotype was seen many times. CDR3 bases: TGTGCCAGCAGCTTCCTAGACAATCAGCCCCAGCATTTT. Translation: CASSFLDNQPQHF. The V call is TRBV7-9, the J call TRBJ1-5, with unresolved D. V lost 3 bases and J 3 bases, leaving 6 bases between the germline ends. This CDR3 region has 13 residues. Per the germline V gene, CDR1 is SEHNR and CDR2 is FQNEAQ (reference sequence).

This clonotype has ten or more counts. This chain joins TRBV30 and TRBJ1-5, with 9 positions matching TRBD1. CDR1 and CDR2 (germline): GTSNPN, SVGIG (reference sequence). There are 14 residues in the CDR3. The trim removed 3 bases at V and 4 bases at J, leaving 4 bases unmatched. The CDR3: CAWSHGTGNQPQHF. In DNA, the CDR3 is TGTGCCTGGAGCCATGGGACAGGGAATCAGCCCCAGCATTTT.

This clonotype occurred a few times. The chain couples TRBV7-9 to TRBJ2-5; D gene ambiguous. The CDR3 is 13 residues long. The germline V gene encodes CDR1 SEHNR and CDR2 FQNEAQ (reference sequence). Trimming shortened V by 5 bases and J by 0 bases, and 7 bases separated the two germline ends. CDR3 DNA: TGTGCCAGCAGCCCTCTGGACCAAGAGACCCAGTACTTC. It encodes CASSPLDQETQYF.

This clonotype was recorded many times. The chain's CDR3 is CASTSALGSTEAFF. The CDR3 region has the DNA TGTGCCAGCACCTCTGCGCTTGGGAGCACTGAAGCTTTCTTT. J is TRBJ1-1 and V is TRBV12-3 or TRBV12-4; D unresolved. The CDR3 sequence is 14 residues long. Deletions cut 7 bases from V and 4 bases from J, with 16 bases between.